This TCR beta chain was recovered during a study of regulatory T cells in long-lasting Graves disease. Study-wide points: Favored usage of TRBV28, TRBJ1-2 and TRBJ2-5 was recorded in persistent disease. Relative to new patients (around 1,000), persistent patients exhibited greater sharing of public clonotypes (2,741).

Documented time point: newly diagnosed GD, antithyroid drugs for less than 3 months. Generation of the TCR library employed RNA extracted from PBMCs. For TCR beta, libraries came from iRepertoire HTBI primers and Arm-PCR of CDR3 regions. TCRdb processed the multiplex PCR reads anew with MiXCR; each CDR3 protein has one entry. The sample has 350,000 to 500,000 distinct CDR3 sequences; roughly 17% are singletons. At least ten counts were recorded for this clonotype. No antigen is known for it. V dropped 3 bases and J dropped 1 base, with 12 bases sitting between them. Germline V gives CDR1 SGHTA, CDR2 FQGNSA. The CDR3 runs 15 residues. The same data also contributed to another study, on T cells in Graves' hyperthyroidism and ophthalmopathy. That source reports: Blood also carried most thyroid clonotypes expanded above 0.001. In the analysis, a 13 V-J model separated ophthalmopathy from stable hyperthyroidism.

This chain joins TRBV7-2 and TRBJ1-1; possibly TRBD1 for D (6 bases). This clonotype was obtained from a woman in her twenties or thirties with Graves disease. Sequencing used peripheral blood mononuclear cells (PBMCs), obtained at new diagnosis, from a patient treated with antithyroid drugs. CDR3 sequence (DNA): TGTGCCAGCAGCTTTTCTTCGGGGGCGAACACTGAAGCTTTCTTT. Translated: CASSFSSGANTEAFF.